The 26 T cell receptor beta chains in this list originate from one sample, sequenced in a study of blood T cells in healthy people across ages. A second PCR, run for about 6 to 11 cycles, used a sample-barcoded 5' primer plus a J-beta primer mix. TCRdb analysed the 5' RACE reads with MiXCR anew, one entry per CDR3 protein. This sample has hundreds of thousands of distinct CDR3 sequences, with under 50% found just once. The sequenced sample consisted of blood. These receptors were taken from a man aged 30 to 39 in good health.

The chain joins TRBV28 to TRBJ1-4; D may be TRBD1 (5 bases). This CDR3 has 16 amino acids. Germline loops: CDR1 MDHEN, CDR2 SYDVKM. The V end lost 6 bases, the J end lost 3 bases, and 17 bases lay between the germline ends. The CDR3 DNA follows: TGTGCCAGCAGGCAGGTTATCGACAGCCCTAATGAAAAACTGTTTTTT. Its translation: CASRQVIDSPNEKLFF. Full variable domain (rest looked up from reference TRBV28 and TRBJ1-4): DVKVTQSSRYLVKRTGEKVFLECVQDMDHENMFWYRQDPGLGLRLIYFSYDVKMKEKGDIPEGYSVSREKKERFSLILESASTNQTSMYLCASRQVIDSPNEKLFFGSGTQLSVL.

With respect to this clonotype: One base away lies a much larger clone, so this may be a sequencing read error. CDR3 region: CASSFGRGVNTEAFF. The CDR3 region has the DNA TGTGCCAGCAGTTTTGGTCGGGGGGTGAACACTGAAGCTTTCTTT. The chain couples TRBV12-3 or TRBV12-4 to TRBJ1-1, with TRBD1 as a possible D gene (5 bases). With 3 bases removed from V and 0 bases from J, the gap between germline ends came to 11 bases. The CDR3 is 15 amino acids.

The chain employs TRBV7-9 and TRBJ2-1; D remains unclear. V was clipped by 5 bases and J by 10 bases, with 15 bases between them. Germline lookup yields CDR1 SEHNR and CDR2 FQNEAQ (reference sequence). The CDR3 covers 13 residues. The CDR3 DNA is TGTGCCAGCAGCCTGATTATGTCGAACGAGCAGTTCTTC. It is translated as CASSLIMSNEQFF.

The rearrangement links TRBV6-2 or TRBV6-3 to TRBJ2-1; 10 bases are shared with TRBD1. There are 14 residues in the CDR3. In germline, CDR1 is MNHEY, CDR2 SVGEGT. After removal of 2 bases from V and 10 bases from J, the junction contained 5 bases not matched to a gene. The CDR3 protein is CASSYGQGGKEQFF. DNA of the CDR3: TGTGCCAGCAGTTACGGACAGGGGGGCAAGGAGCAGTTCTTC.

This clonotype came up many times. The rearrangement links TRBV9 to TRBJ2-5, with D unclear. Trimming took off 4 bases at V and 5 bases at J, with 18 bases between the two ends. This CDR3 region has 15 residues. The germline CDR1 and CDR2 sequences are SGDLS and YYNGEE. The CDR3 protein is CASSTRPDGGETQYF. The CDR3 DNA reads TGTGCCAGCAGCACCCGACCCGATGGTGGGGAGACCCAGTACTTC.

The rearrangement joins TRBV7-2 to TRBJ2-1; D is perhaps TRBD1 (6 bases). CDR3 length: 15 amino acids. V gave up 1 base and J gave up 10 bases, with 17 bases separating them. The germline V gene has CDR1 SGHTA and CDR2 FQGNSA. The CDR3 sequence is CASSLVGGPPWEQFF. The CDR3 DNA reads TGTGCCAGCAGCTTAGTAGGGGGTCCGCCTTGGGAGCAGTTCTTC.

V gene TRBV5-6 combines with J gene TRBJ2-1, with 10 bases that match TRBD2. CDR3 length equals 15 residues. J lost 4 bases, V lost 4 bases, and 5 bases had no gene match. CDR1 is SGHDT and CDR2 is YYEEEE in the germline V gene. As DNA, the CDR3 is TGTGCCAGCAGCACTAGCGGGGAAGGTTACAATGAGCAGTTCTTC. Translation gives CASSTSGEGYNEQFF.

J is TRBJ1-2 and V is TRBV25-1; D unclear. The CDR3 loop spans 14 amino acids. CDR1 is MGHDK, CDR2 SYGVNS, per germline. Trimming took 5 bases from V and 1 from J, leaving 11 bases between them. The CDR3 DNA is TGTGCCAGCAGTCCGATGGTAGGTAACTATGGCTACACCTTC. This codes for CASSPMVGNYGYTF.

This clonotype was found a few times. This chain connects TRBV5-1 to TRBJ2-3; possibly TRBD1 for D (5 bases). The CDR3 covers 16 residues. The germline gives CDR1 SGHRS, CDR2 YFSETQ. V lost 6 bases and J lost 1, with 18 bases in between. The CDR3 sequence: CASTPGLATGTDTQYF. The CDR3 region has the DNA TGCGCCAGCACCCCAGGCCTTGCGACAGGCACAGATACGCAGTATTTT.

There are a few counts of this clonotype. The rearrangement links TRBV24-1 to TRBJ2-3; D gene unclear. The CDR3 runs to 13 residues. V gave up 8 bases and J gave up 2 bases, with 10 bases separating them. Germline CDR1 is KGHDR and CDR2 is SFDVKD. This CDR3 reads CATTETFTDTQYF. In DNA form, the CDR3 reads TGTGCCACCACGGAGACGTTCACAGATACGCAGTATTTT.

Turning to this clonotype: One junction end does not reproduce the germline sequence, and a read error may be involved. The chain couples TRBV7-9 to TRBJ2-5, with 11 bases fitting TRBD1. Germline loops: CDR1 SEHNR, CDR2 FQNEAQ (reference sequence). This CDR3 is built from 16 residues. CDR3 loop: CACSGIRDRGSETQYF. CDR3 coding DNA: TGTGCCTGCAGCGGCATTCGGGACAGGGGGTCGGAGACCCAGTACTTC.

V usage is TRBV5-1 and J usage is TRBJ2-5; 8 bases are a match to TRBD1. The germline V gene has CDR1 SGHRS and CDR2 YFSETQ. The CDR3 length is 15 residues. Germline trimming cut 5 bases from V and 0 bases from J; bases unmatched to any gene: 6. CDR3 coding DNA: TGCGCCAGCAGACCCGGACAGGGCTACCAAGAGACCCAGTACTTC. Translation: CASRPGQGYQETQYF.

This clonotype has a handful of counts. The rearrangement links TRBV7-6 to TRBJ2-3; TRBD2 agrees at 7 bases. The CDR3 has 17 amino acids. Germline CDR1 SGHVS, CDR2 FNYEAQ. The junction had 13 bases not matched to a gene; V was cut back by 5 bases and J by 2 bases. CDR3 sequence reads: CASSPSGASGFTDTQYF. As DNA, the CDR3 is TGTGCCAGCAGCCCCTCTGGGGCTAGCGGTTTCACAGATACGCAGTATTTT.

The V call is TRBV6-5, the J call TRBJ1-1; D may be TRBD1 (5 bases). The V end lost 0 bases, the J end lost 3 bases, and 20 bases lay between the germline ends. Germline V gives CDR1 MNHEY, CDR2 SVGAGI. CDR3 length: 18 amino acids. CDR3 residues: CASSYSAQGGEEDTEAFF. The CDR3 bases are TGTGCCAGCAGTTACTCGGCCCAGGGCGGGGAAGAGGACACTGAAGCTTTCTTT.

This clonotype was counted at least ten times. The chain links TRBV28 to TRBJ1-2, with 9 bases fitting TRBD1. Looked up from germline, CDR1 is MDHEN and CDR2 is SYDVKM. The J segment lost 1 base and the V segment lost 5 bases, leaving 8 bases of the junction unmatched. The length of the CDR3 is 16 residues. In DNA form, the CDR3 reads TGTGCCAGCAGTCCCGGGACAGGGTCGGTTAACTATGGCTACACCTTC. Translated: CASSPGTGSVNYGYTF.

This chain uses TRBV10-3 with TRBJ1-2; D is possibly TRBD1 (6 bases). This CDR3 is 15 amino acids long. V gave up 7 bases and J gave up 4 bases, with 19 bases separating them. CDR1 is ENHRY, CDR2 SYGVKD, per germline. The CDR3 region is CAITDQGGGGYGYTF. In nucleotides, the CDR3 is TGTGCCATCACCGATCAAGGGGGGGGCGGCTATGGCTACACCTTC.

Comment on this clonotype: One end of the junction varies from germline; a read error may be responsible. The CDR3 loop is CGVDRGLGGYTF. CDR3 bases: TGCGGCGTTGACAGGGGGCTGGGTGGCTATACCTTC. This chain links TRBV29-1 with TRBJ1-2; TRBD1 matches 10 bases. The germline CDR1 and CDR2 sequences are SQVTM and ANQGSEA. The CDR3 spans 12 residues.

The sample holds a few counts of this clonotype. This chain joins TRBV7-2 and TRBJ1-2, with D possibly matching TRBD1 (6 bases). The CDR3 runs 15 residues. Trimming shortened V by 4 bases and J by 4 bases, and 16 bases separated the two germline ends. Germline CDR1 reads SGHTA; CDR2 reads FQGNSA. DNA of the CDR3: TGTGCCAGCAGCTCCGGACAGTGGTCCGGCTATGGCTACACCTTC. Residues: CASSSGQWSGYGYTF.

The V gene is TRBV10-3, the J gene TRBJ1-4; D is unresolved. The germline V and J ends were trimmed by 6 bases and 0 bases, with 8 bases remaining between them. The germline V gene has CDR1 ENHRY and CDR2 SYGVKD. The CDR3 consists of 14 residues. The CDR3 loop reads CAISPGSTNEKLFF. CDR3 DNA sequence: TGTGCCATCAGCCCAGGTTCAACTAATGAAAAACTGTTTTTT.

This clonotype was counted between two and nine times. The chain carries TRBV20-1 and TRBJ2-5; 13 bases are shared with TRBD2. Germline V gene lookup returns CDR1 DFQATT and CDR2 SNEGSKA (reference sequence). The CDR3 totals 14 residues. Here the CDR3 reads CSLRLAGGSETQYF. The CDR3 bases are TGCAGCCTTCGACTAGCGGGGGGCTCGGAGACCCAGTACTTC.

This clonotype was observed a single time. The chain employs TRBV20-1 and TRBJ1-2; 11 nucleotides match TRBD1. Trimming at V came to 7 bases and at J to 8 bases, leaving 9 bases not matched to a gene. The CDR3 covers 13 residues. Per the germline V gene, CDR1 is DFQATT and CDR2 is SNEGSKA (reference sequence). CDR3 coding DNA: TGCAGTGGCACGGACAGGGGGCTGGAGGGCTACACCTTC. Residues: CSGTDRGLEGYTF.

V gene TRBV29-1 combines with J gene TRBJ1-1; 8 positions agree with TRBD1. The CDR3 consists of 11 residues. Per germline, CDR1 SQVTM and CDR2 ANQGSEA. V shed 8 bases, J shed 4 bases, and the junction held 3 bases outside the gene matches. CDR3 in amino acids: CSYGQGTEAFF. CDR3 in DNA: TGCAGCTACGGACAGGGCACTGAAGCTTTCTTT.

The CDR3 loop is CSARKSAGTGFFSSEAFF. The DNA for the CDR3 is TGCAGTGCTAGAAAATCTGCCGGGACAGGGTTTTTCAGCTCTGAAGCTTTCTTT. This rearrangement joins TRBV20-1 to TRBJ1-1; 9 nucleotides agree with TRBD1. Germline loops: CDR1 DFQATT, CDR2 SNEGSKA (reference sequence). The CDR3 extends over 18 amino acids. V gave up 2 bases and J gave up 6 bases; unmatched junction bases: 19.

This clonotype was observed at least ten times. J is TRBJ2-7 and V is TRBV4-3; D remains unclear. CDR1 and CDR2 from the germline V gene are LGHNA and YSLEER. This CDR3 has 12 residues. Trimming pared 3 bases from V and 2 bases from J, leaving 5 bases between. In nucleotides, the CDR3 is TGCGCCAGCAGCCATGATACCTACGAGCAGTACTTC. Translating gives CASSHDTYEQYF.

The CDR3: CATSRGDSSYNEQFF. CDR3 coding DNA: TGTGCCACCAGCAGAGGGGACAGCTCCTACAATGAGCAGTTCTTC. V and J are TRBV15 and TRBJ2-1, with TRBD1 identical over 7 bases. The CDR3 totals 15 residues. The V and J ends lost 1 base and 0 bases, in that order; junction bases with no gene match: 0. Germline loops: CDR1 LNHNV, CDR2 YYDKDF (reference sequence).

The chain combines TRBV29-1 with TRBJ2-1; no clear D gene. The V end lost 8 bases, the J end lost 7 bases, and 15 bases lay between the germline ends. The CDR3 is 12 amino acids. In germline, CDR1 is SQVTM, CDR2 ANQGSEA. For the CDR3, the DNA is TGCAGCCACCTGGACGGCGTAAATGAGCAGTTCTTC. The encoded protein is CSHLDGVNEQFF.